This T cell receptor beta chain was sequenced for a study of T cell responses to AZD1222 COVID-19 vaccine. Study-wide points: Nearly half of the spike-specific TCRs reportedly recognize variant regions that carry no mutations. The study sampled repertoires only after the peak T cell response. CD4 TCRs associated with vaccination spanned spike, dominating at 160-218 and 743-854. Breadth and depth of Spike-specific TCRs rose after two AZD1222 doses.

Using immunoSEQ multiplex PCR, the repertoire was profiled, and TCRdb retains in-frame clones only, with some absent. This table has about 79,000 clones, approximately 90% appearing once. This CDR3 is 14 amino acids long. The junction had 7 bases not matched to a gene; V was cut back by 5 bases and J by 5 bases. Germline V gene data show CDR1 as SGHTA and CDR2 as FQGNSA. Remarks on this clone: What it binds is not known.

Sequences were derived from peripheral blood, sampled on day 0 of MenACWY control vaccination. The clonotype originates from an adult in good health. This rearrangement joins TRBV7-2 to TRBJ1-1, with 8 nucleotides matching TRBD1. CDR3 sequence reads: CASSVRQGKTEAFF. In DNA form, the CDR3 reads TGTGCCAGCAGCGTAAGACAGGGGAAAACTGAAGCTTTCTTT.